This T cell receptor (beta chain) comes out of a study of blood T cell repertoires in COVID-19. Study at large: There were acute and convalescent COVID-19 samples, and they came from the United States, Italy and Spain. From T cells, B-cell-depleted T cells, or PBMCs came the material, which was cDNA or gDNA.

The CDR3 extends over 17 amino acids. Trimming took 0 bases from V and 1 from J; bases not matched to a gene: 6. Germline loops: CDR1 MNHNS, CDR2 SASEGT. Participant-reported clinical history was the basis for cohort assignment. Measured with immunoSEQ multiplex PCR; TCRdb has only the in-frame clones, and not every one. The sample has approximately 150,000 clones; approximately 84% are singletons. The TCR originated in a woman between 40 and 55 years old with acute COVID-19. V gene TRBV6-1 combines with J gene TRBJ2-1, with 7 bases lining up with TRBD2. The sequencing sample was made of PBMCs or T cells enriched from blood (not recorded which). The CDR3 here is CASSEAGGGESYNEQFF. Written as DNA, the CDR3 is TGTGCCAGCAGTGAAGCGGGCGGGGGTGAGTCCTACAATGAGCAGTTCTTC.